A single sample is the source of the 20 T cell receptor beta chains below, sequenced in a study of blood T cell repertoires in COVID-19. TCRdb keeps only in-frame clones here, not all; method: immunoSEQ multiplex PCR. The profile shows about 170,000 clones, less than 85% of them singletons. The specimen sequenced was peripheral blood. The receptors originated from a human donor with acute or convalescent COVID-19. The donor label of this sample is uncertain.

The chain couples TRBV28 to TRBJ1-6; D not resolved. V was trimmed by 4 bases and J by 14 bases, leaving 18 bases between them. Germline V gene lookup returns CDR1 MDHEN and CDR2 SYDVKM. The length of the CDR3 is 14 residues. The CDR3 DNA sequence: TGTGCCAGCAGTTCATATCTGGTAGGGAGTACCCTCCACTTT. Residues: CASSSYLVGSTLHF.

The chain employs TRBV18 and TRBJ1-6, with D unclear. The CDR3 contains 16 residues. Between the trimmed V and J ends, which lost 3 bases and 14 bases, there was a span of 23 bases. The germline CDR1 and CDR2 sequences are KGHSH and LQKENI. The CDR3 spells CASSPRFETGVTSLHF. CDR3 in DNA: TGTGCCAGCTCACCGAGGTTTGAGACCGGAGTCACATCCCTCCACTTT.

The genes are TRBV27 and TRBJ2-7, with TRBD1 matching 9 bases. Germline V gene data show CDR1 as MNHEY and CDR2 as SMNVEV (reference sequence). The J segment lost 1 base and the V segment lost 5 bases, leaving 9 bases of the junction unmatched. The CDR3 is 16 amino acids. The CDR3 is CASSLVGQGQSYEQYF. As DNA, the CDR3 is TGTGCCAGCAGTCTCGTAGGACAGGGGCAATCCTACGAGCAGTACTTC.

This clone appeared a single time. The rearrangement joins TRBV18 to TRBJ2-5, with 9 nucleotides matching TRBD2. CDR1 KGHSH and CDR2 LQKENI come from the germline V gene. After removal of 0 bases from V and 4 bases from J, the junction contained 0 bases not matched to a gene. The CDR3 runs to 14 residues. Here the CDR3 DNA reads TGTGCCAGCTCACCACCAGCGGGGGGAGAGACCCAGTACTTC. The encoded protein is CASSPPAGGETQYF.

The rearrangement links TRBV19 to TRBJ1-5; weak D call: TRBD1 (5 bases). Trimming removed 9 bases at V and 1 base at J, with 7 bases between. The CDR3 sequence is 12 residues long. CDR1 is LNHDA and CDR2 is SQIVND in the germline V gene (reference sequence). In DNA, the CDR3 is TGTGCCAGCAGGGCGAGCAATCAGCCCCAGCATTTT. As protein: CASRASNQPQHF.

This sequence joins TRBV7-2 and TRBJ1-1; 7 positions agree with TRBD1. The CDR3 length is 14 residues. The V and J ends lost 5 bases and 0 bases, in that order; junction bases with no gene match: 3. Germline V gives CDR1 SGHTA, CDR2 FQGNSA. The CDR3 nucleotides read TGTGCCAGCAGCCTGGGACAGATGAACACTGAAGCTTTCTTT. This codes for CASSLGQMNTEAFF.

This clone was observed a handful of times. The J gene is TRBJ1-3, the V gene TRBV7-8; a possible D gene is TRBD1 (6 bases). V lost 5 bases and J lost 7, with 12 bases in between. The CDR3 is 13 residues long. Per germline, CDR1 SGHVS and CDR2 FQNEAQ. The CDR3 sequence: CASSPRTANTIYF. The CDR3 nucleotides are TGTGCCAGCAGCCCCCGGACAGCGAACACCATATATTTT.

This chain connects TRBV19 to TRBJ1-5, with D possibly being TRBD1 (6 bases). From germline, CDR1 is LNHDA and CDR2 SQIVND (reference sequence). The V and J ends lost 2 bases and 0 bases respectively, with 11 bases between them. The CDR3 runs 16 residues. DNA for the CDR3: TGTGCCAGTAGTATATTGGGCAGGGGTAGCAATCAGCCCCAGCATTTT. Protein product: CASSILGRGSNQPQHF.

The rearrangement joins TRBV9 to TRBJ2-5; D might be TRBD2 (6 bases). The CDR3 spans 16 residues. The V end was cut by 4 bases, the J end by 0 bases, with 16 bases between. Looked up from germline, CDR1 is SGDLS and CDR2 is YYNGEE. The chain's CDR3 is CASSLNLIADQETQYF. The CDR3 DNA reads as TGTGCCAGCAGCCTTAACCTAATAGCGGACCAAGAGACCCAGTACTTC.

The count of this clone is one. The chain employs TRBV2 and TRBJ2-3, with TRBD2 identical over 7 bases. V shed 5 bases and J 1 base; nucleotides not matched to a gene: 6. CDR1 is SNHLY and CDR2 is FYNNEI in the germline V gene. The CDR3 covers 15 residues. As DNA, the CDR3 is TGTGCCAGCAGTTTGGAAAGCGGGGGCACAGATACGCAGTATTTT. Residues: CASSLESGGTDTQYF.

This chain uses TRBV7-3 with TRBJ1-6, with 7 bases identical to TRBD1. V lost 5 bases, J lost 6 bases, and 10 bases stayed unmatched. Germline V gene lookup returns CDR1 SGHTA and CDR2 FQGTGA. This CDR3 has 16 amino acids. CDR3 nucleotides: TGTGCCAGCAGCCTGGGACAGCCCTACCCTAATTCACCCCTCCACTTT. Protein product: CASSLGQPYPNSPLHF.

This sequence joins TRBV2 and TRBJ1-5; D remains ambiguous. Trimming took off 7 bases at V and 4 bases at J, with 11 bases between the two ends. CDR3 size: 13 residues. Germline V CDR1 and CDR2: SNHLY, FYNNEI. The CDR3 is CASTSGGNQPQHF. CDR3 in DNA: TGTGCCAGCACAAGTGGAGGTAATCAGCCCCAGCATTTT.

The rearrangement uses TRBV7-2 and TRBJ1-6; perhaps TRBD1 as D (6 bases). The germline gives CDR1 SGHTA, CDR2 FQGNSA. Trimming stripped 2 bases from V and 5 bases from J, with 13 bases between. The length of the CDR3 is 16 residues. CDR3 protein: CASSLWTANNNSPLHF. The CDR3 nucleotides read TGTGCCAGCAGCTTATGGACAGCTAATAATAATTCACCCCTCCACTTT.

The chain employs TRBV5-1 and TRBJ2-1; 10 bases agree with TRBD2. The CDR3 loop spans 15 amino acids. V lost 0 bases to trimming and J lost 7 bases; unmatched junction nucleotides: 4. Germline V gene sequence: CDR1 SGHRS, CDR2 YFSETQ. The CDR3 DNA sequence: TGCGCCAGCAGCTTGGGGGCTAGCGGGGGTAATGAGCAGTTCTTC. As protein: CASSLGASGGNEQFF.

The chain uses TRBV6-6 and TRBJ1-3; D gene unclear. The germline V and J ends were trimmed by 4 bases and 4 bases, with 8 bases remaining between them. CDR3 length equals 13 residues. Germline CDR1 reads MNHNY; CDR2 reads SVGAGI (reference sequence). The CDR3 DNA reads TGTGCCAGCAGTTCCAATGGCGGAAACACCATATATTTT. It codes for CASSSNGGNTIYF.

This clone was picked up one time. The chain combines TRBV20-1 with TRBJ1-1; no firm D call. The CDR3 runs to 11 residues. Germline CDR1 is DFQATT and CDR2 is SNEGSKA (reference sequence). V was trimmed by 5 bases and J by 1 base, leaving 5 bases between them. The chain's CDR3 is CSAPRNTEAFF. CDR3 in DNA: TGCAGTGCTCCTCGGAACACTGAAGCTTTCTTT.

This chain joins TRBV6-6 and TRBJ1-5; 7 bases fit TRBD1. This CDR3 is built from 14 residues. Germline CDR1 is MNHNY and CDR2 is SVGAGI (reference sequence). V lost 10 bases and J lost 4; bases outside the gene matches: 10. In DNA form, the CDR3 reads TGTGCCACCCACGGGGCAGGGGGGAATCAGCCCCAGCATTTT. It encodes CATHGAGGNQPQHF.

This sequence joins TRBV3-1 (or the pseudogene TRBV3-2) and TRBJ1-2, with D possibly matching TRBD1 (5 bases). CDR3 size: 13 residues. V was trimmed by 1 base and J by 7 bases, leaving 10 bases between them. The germline V gene encodes CDR1 LGHDT and CDR2 YNNKEL (reference sequence). Here the CDR3 DNA reads TGTGCCAGCAGCCAAGGGCAGGGCGGTGGCTACACCTTC. Its translation is CASSQGQGGGYTF.

V is TRBV5-6 and J is TRBJ1-6; D is perhaps TRBD1 (5 bases). The germline V and J ends were trimmed by 5 bases and 9 bases, with 15 bases remaining between them. Germline V gives CDR1 SGHDT, CDR2 YYEEEE. The CDR3 runs 14 residues. The CDR3 is CASSTGTQTSPLHF. The CDR3 nucleotides read TGTGCCAGCAGTACCGGGACTCAAACTTCACCCCTCCACTTT.

The rearrangement links TRBV6-4 to TRBJ2-3; 9 nucleotides agree with TRBD2. Germline V gene lookup returns CDR1 MRHNA and CDR2 SNTAGT. V dropped 3 bases and J dropped 3; count of bases not matched to a gene: 7. This CDR3 region has 16 residues. The chain's CDR3 is CASSEQGGGATDTQYF. DNA of the CDR3: TGTGCCAGCAGTGAGCAAGGCGGGGGGGCGACAGATACGCAGTATTTT.